This entry lists 3 T cell receptor beta chains sequenced from one sample in a study of T cell clonality in common variable immunodeficiency. TCRdb's copy holds only in-frame clones and misses some; the assay was immunoSEQ multiplex PCR. This sample comprises 25,000 to 35,000 clones, none seen once only. Sequencing input: peripheral blood mononuclear cells. These receptors originate from a person aged 18 to 75 in good health.

This clone was counted many times. The read gets to within 3 residues of the CDR3 end, and the germline J gene fills in the rest. Other DNA sequences in this specimen translate into the identical CDR3. This sequence joins TRBV20-1 and TRBJ2-7; D is possibly TRBD2 (7 bases). Germline CDR1 DFQATT, CDR2 SNEGSKA (reference sequence). The ends were cut back, 6 bases at V and 6 bases at J, with 30 bases in the middle. The CDR3 is made up of 17 amino acids. The CDR3 loop is CSAKGTIKIGLGGEQYF. CDR3 DNA, as far as it was read: TGCAGTGCCAAAGGGACCATAAAGATCGGACTAGGGGGCGAG.

At least ten counts were recorded for this clone. The DNA ends 3 residues before the CDR3 does, and the rest of the CDR3 is filled in from the germline J gene. The J gene is TRBJ1-2, the V gene TRBV2; TRBD1 aligns across 11 bases. V gave up 6 bases and J gave up 7 bases; unmatched junction bases: 10. Germline V CDR1 and CDR2: SNHLY, FYNNEI. This CDR3 comprises 15 residues. The CDR3 region is CASSAKDRGQVGYTF. Incomplete CDR3 DNA: TGTGCCAGCAGCGCCAAGGACAGGGGGCAGGTTGGC.

This clone was detected many times. The read comes to an end 3 residues before the CDR3 does, leaving the germline J gene to fill in the end. V is TRBV5-4 and J is TRBJ2-7, with 7 bases identical to TRBD2. Germline CDR1 and CDR2: SGHNT and YYREEE (reference sequence). The junction had 6 bases not matched to a gene; V was cut back by 1 base and J by 2 bases. The CDR3 is 15 amino acids. The DNA read from the CDR3 is TGTGCCAGCAGCTTGTCTAGCGGTCTAGCCTACGAG. It translates to CASSLSSGLAYE. The full CDR3 protein reads CASSLSSGLAYEQYF. Together with reference TRBV5-4 and TRBJ2-7, the CDR3 gives the full variable domain: ETGVTQSPTHLIKTRGQQVTLRCSSQSGHNTVSWYQQALGQGPQFIFQYYREEENGRGNFPPRFSGLQFPNYSSELNVNALELDDSALYLCASSLSSGLAYEQYFGPGTRLTVT.